Shown below are 30 T cell receptor beta chains from a single sample sequenced in a study of T cells after posttransplantation cyclophosphamide. Measured with immunoSEQ multiplex PCR; TCRdb has only the in-frame clones, and not every one. The sample carries about 5,500 clones, roughly 98% recorded once. Sequencing was done on a sample of memory CD4+ T cells sorted from PBMCs. The receptors come from a man aged 35 to 55 in good health, CMV-negative, and a related stem cell transplant donor.

The V call is TRBV19, the J call TRBJ2-2, with 12 bases lining up with TRBD2. This CDR3 spans 16 amino acids. Trimming took 5 bases from V and 0 from J; bases not matched to a gene: 1. CDR1 and CDR2 from the germline V gene are LNHDA and SQIVND (reference sequence). CDR3 nucleotide sequence: TGTGCCAGTAGTCCTAGCGGGAGGGCGAACACCGGGGAGCTGTTTTTT. This sequence encodes CASSPSGRANTGELFF.

The chain is built from TRBV27 and TRBJ2-7, with D unresolved. There are 11 residues in the CDR3. The V gene's germline CDR1 is MNHEY and CDR2 SMNVEV (reference sequence). The V end was cut by 8 bases, the J end by 2 bases, with 7 bases between. The CDR3 DNA is TGTGCCAGCTTGGGCCCCTACGAGCAGTACTTC. Encoded protein: CASLGPYEQYF.

This rearrangement joins TRBV29-1 to TRBJ1-1; D is unresolved. Trimming pared 0 bases from V and 5 bases from J, leaving 7 bases between. The germline V gene has CDR1 SQVTM and CDR2 ANQGSEA. The CDR3 runs 12 residues. This CDR3 reads CSVEEGLTEAFF. In DNA, the CDR3 is TGCAGCGTTGAAGAGGGCCTAACTGAAGCTTTCTTT. Full variable domain (remainder filled in from reference TRBV29-1 and TRBJ1-1): SAVISQKPSRDICQRGTSLTIQCQVDSQVTMMFWYRQQPGQSLTLIATANQGSEATYESGFVIDKFPISRPNLTFSTLTVSNMSPEDSSIYLCSVEEGLTEAFFGQGTRLTVV.

The V gene is TRBV7-9, the J gene TRBJ1-4; 7 nucleotides agree with TRBD1. The V and J ends lost 5 bases and 7 bases, in that order; junction bases with no gene match: 4. The CDR3 is 13 residues long. Germline assignment: CDR1 SEHNR and CDR2 FQNEAQ (reference sequence). In DNA, the CDR3 is TGTGCCAGCAGCCTAGGGACAGCTGAAAAACTGTTTTTT. Protein product: CASSLGTAEKLFF.

This clone appeared a single time. The genes are TRBV27 and TRBJ1-5; 7 bases agree with TRBD1. Losses at the gene ends were 0 bases for V and 4 bases for J; bases not matched to a gene: 3. The CDR3 covers 15 residues. Germline CDR1 and CDR2: MNHEY and SMNVEV (reference sequence). DNA for the CDR3: TGTGCCAGCAGTTTATCCGGACAGGCTAATCAGCCCCAGCATTTT. It specifies CASSLSGQANQPQHF.

To note about this clone: At one end the junction does not follow the germline gene, possibly because of a read error. V and J are TRBV30 and TRBJ1-5; no definite D call. CDR3 length: 13 amino acids. The germline V gene encodes CDR1 GTSNPN and CDR2 SVGIG (reference sequence). The CDR3 DNA is TGTGCCTGGAGTACGCGGACTAATCAGCCCCTGCATTTT. Translating it yields CAWSTRTNQPLHF. The full variable domain, rest sourced from reference TRBV30 and TRBJ1-5, is SQTIHQWPATLVQPVGSPLSLECTVEGTSNPNLYWYRQAAGRGLQLLFYSVGIGQISSEVPQNLSASRPQDRQFILSSKKLLLSDSGFYLCAWSTRTNQPLHFGDGTRLSIL.

The chain combines TRBV6-4 with TRBJ1-5; D is undetermined. Trimming took off 3 bases at V and 6 bases at J, with 12 bases between the two ends. This CDR3 is built from 14 residues. CDR1 and CDR2 from the germline V gene are MRHNA and SNTAGT. As DNA, the CDR3 is TGTGCCAGCAGTGAGGTGGGCAGCGGTCAGCCCCAGCATTTT. Its protein is CASSEVGSGQPQHF.

The chain is built from TRBV18 and TRBJ1-4; TRBD1 is a possible D gene (5 bases). Germline CDR1 and CDR2: KGHSH and LQKENI. This CDR3 has 15 amino acids. V shed 6 bases and J shed 5 bases, with 16 bases lying between them. Written as DNA, the CDR3 is TGTGCCAGCTCCTCAGGGAAGGACGGAAATGAAAAACTGTTTTTT. Its translation: CASSSGKDGNEKLFF.

The gene calls are TRBV27 and TRBJ2-3; 7 nucleotides line up with TRBD2. The CDR3 contains 17 residues. Unmatched junction bases numbered 15, after V lost 3 bases and J lost 6 bases. Germline assignment: CDR1 MNHEY and CDR2 SMNVEV (reference sequence). The CDR3 sequence: CASSFLSVLGGRDTQYF. The CDR3 DNA reads TGTGCCAGCAGTTTCCTATCAGTGCTGGGAGGGCGGGATACGCAGTATTTT.

This chain joins TRBV6-5 and TRBJ2-1; 10 nucleotides align to TRBD2. Per germline, CDR1 MNHEY and CDR2 SVGAGI. The CDR3 consists of 16 residues. V dropped 4 bases and J dropped 1; count of bases not matched to a gene: 4. CDR3 sequence: CASSSTSGTSYNEQFF. The CDR3, as DNA: TGTGCCAGCAGTTCCACTAGCGGGACGTCCTACAATGAGCAGTTCTTC.

This clone has just one count. V gene TRBV9 combines with J gene TRBJ1-4; a weak D match, TRBD1 (6 bases). This CDR3 spans 15 amino acids. CDR1 is SGDLS and CDR2 is YYNGEE in the germline V gene. Trimming cost V 6 bases and J 0 bases, with 12 bases left between them. CDR3 residues: CASNVRGSTNEKLFF. CDR3 bases: TGTGCCAGCAACGTCAGGGGTTCAACTAATGAAAAACTGTTTTTT.

V usage is TRBV30 and J usage is TRBJ1-5; D gene ambiguous. CDR1 and CDR2 from the germline V gene are GTSNPN and SVGIG (reference sequence). The CDR3 spans 13 residues. V shed 2 bases and J shed 4 bases, with 9 bases lying between them. The CDR3 DNA is TGTGCCTGGAGTACGCGGACTAATCAGCCCCAGCATTTT. This codes for CAWSTRTNQPQHF.

The V gene is TRBV9, the J gene TRBJ2-1; 16 bases are a match to TRBD2. Germline V gene sequence: CDR1 SGDLS, CDR2 YYNGEE. The CDR3 is made up of 20 amino acids. J gave up 1 base and V 4 bases, and 11 bases lay outside the gene matches. CDR3 nucleotides: TGTGCCAGCAGCCTGGGGACTAGCGGGAGGGCCGTTCGGTCCTACAATGAGCAGTTCTTC. Translated: CASSLGTSGRAVRSYNEQFF.

The genes are TRBV2 and TRBJ2-2; 7 bases line up with TRBD1. With V trimmed by 6 bases and J by 6 bases, 4 bases remained unmatched. Germline V lookup: CDR1 SNHLY, CDR2 FYNNEI. The CDR3 consists of 13 residues. CDR3 bases: TGTGCCAGCAGGGGCGACAGGGCCGGGGAGCTGTTTTTT. Protein product: CASRGDRAGELFF.

The chain uses TRBV11-2 and TRBJ1-1; D remains unclear. Deletions cut 2 bases from V and 0 bases from J, with 13 bases between. The CDR3 covers 16 residues. Germline assignment: CDR1 SGHAT and CDR2 FQNNGV. CDR3 residues: CASSLRFGTVNTEAFF. In DNA, the CDR3 is TGTGCCAGCAGCTTAAGGTTCGGAACAGTGAACACTGAAGCTTTCTTT.

This clone was detected once. The V call is TRBV11-2, the J call TRBJ1-1; D is undetermined. V was shortened by 5 bases and J by 4 bases, with 14 bases between the two germline ends. CDR3 length equals 14 residues. Germline values: CDR1 SGHAT, CDR2 FQNNGV. DNA for the CDR3: TGTGCCAGCAGCAGAGAGAGAGTTGCCACTGAAGCTTTCTTT. This sequence encodes CASSRERVATEAFF.

The gene calls are TRBV27 and TRBJ2-7; 8 nucleotides align to TRBD1. This CDR3 is built from 15 residues. In germline, CDR1 is MNHEY, CDR2 SMNVEV (reference sequence). Germline trimming cut 2 bases from V and 4 bases from J; bases unmatched to any gene: 7. CDR3 DNA: TGTGCCAGCAGTTTAAAGGGACAGGTGTGGTACGAGCAGTACTTC. Translated, it gives CASSLKGQVWYEQYF.

The chain is built from TRBV5-1 and TRBJ2-1, with TRBD2 identical over 9 bases. Trimming cost V 4 bases and J 3 bases; bases outside gene matches: 8. Germline V gene lookup returns CDR1 SGHRS and CDR2 YFSETQ. CDR3 length: 16 residues. This CDR3 reads CASSLGGLAIYNEQFF. The CDR3 region has the DNA TGCGCCAGCAGCCTCGGCGGACTAGCGATCTACAATGAGCAGTTCTTC.

This clone was counted once. This chain connects TRBV6-5 to TRBJ1-2; the D is unclear. V shed 8 bases and J shed 4 bases, with 20 bases lying between them. The germline gives CDR1 MNHEY, CDR2 SVGAGI. The CDR3 contains 15 residues. This CDR3 reads CASWATLTSAYGYTF. The CDR3 coding sequence is TGTGCCAGCTGGGCAACCCTAACCTCGGCCTATGGCTACACCTTC.

CDR3 protein: CASSPSDRDYEQYF. The CDR3, as DNA: TGTGCCAGCAGCCCGTCGGACAGGGACTACGAGCAGTACTTC. The rearrangement joins TRBV5-6 to TRBJ2-7, with 8 bases matching TRBD1. There are 14 residues in the CDR3. V lost 4 bases and J lost 3; bases outside the gene matches: 6. Germline V gene sequence: CDR1 SGHDT, CDR2 YYEEEE.

V usage is TRBV11-3 and J usage is TRBJ2-2; a weak D match, TRBD2 (6 bases). Germline loops: CDR1 SGHNT, CDR2 YENEEA. V gave up 5 bases and J gave up 0 bases, with 16 bases separating them. This CDR3 is built from 17 residues. CDR3 sequence reads: CASSRGTEPTNTGELFF. DNA for the CDR3: TGTGCCAGCAGCCGGGGGACGGAACCTACGAACACCGGGGAGCTGTTTTTT.

The CDR3 sequence is CASSEGTGSQETQYF. For the CDR3, the DNA is TGTGCCAGCAGTGAAGGGACAGGGTCCCAAGAGACCCAGTACTTC. The gene calls are TRBV2 and TRBJ2-5, with TRBD1 matching 8 bases. V was pared by 1 base and J by 1 base, with 2 bases of the junction left unmatched. The CDR3 is made up of 15 amino acids. Germline V CDR1 and CDR2: SNHLY, FYNNEI. The whole variable domain, filled in from reference TRBV2 and TRBJ2-5, reads EPEVTQTPSHQVTQMGQEVILRCVPISNHLYFYWYRQILGQKVEFLVSFYNNEISEKSEIFDDQFSVERPDGSNFTLKIRSTKLEDSAMYFCASSEGTGSQETQYFGPGTRLLVL.

The chain carries TRBV7-9 and TRBJ2-1; a weak D match, TRBD2 (6 bases). Trimming removed 3 bases at V and 5 bases at J, with 11 bases between. The germline gives CDR1 SEHNR, CDR2 FQNEAQ (reference sequence). CDR3 length equals 14 residues. The CDR3 protein is CASSLEGRHNEQFF. DNA of the CDR3: TGTGCCAGCAGCTTGGAGGGACGCCACAATGAGCAGTTCTTC.

The chain has TRBV7-2 and TRBJ2-2; 8 bases align to TRBD2. This CDR3 region has 14 residues. Germline-derived CDR1 and CDR2 are SGHTA and FQGNSA. Losses at the gene ends were 5 bases for V and 5 bases for J; bases not matched to a gene: 4. In DNA form, the CDR3 reads TGTGCCAGCAGCCTCGGGACTAGGACCGGGGAGCTGTTTTTT. Protein sequence: CASSLGTRTGELFF.

The chain recombines TRBV11-3 with TRBJ2-1, with 16 bases fitting TRBD2. The CDR3 contains 17 residues. CDR1 is SGHNT and CDR2 is YENEEA in the germline V gene. V trimming: 5 bases; J trimming: 9 bases; junction bases outside the gene matches: 10. CDR3 in amino acids: CASSPGLAGGSFREQFF. The DNA for the CDR3 is TGTGCCAGCAGCCCGGGACTAGCGGGAGGGTCTTTCCGTGAGCAGTTCTTC.

This rearrangement joins TRBV30 to TRBJ2-2; weak D call: TRBD1 (6 bases). Germline V CDR1 and CDR2: GTSNPN, SVGIG (reference sequence). The CDR3 is made up of 14 amino acids. V lost 3 bases to trimming and J lost 6 bases, with 14 bases between them. Here the CDR3 DNA reads TGTGCCTGGAGCGCCCGAACAGGGTCCGGGGAGCTGTTTTTT. The encoded protein is CAWSARTGSGELFF.

The V call is TRBV10-3, the J call TRBJ1-5; 8 positions match TRBD1. This CDR3 region has 19 residues. The ends lost 1 base at V and 3 bases at J; junction bases unmatched: 14. Looked up from germline, CDR1 is ENHRY and CDR2 is SYGVKD. The CDR3 sequence: CAISELRASGTGLNQPQHF. CDR3 DNA: TGTGCCATCAGTGAGTTACGCGCTTCCGGGACAGGTCTCAATCAGCCCCAGCATTTT.

The rearrangement links TRBV19 to TRBJ2-7; perhaps TRBD2 as D (5 bases). Germline V gives CDR1 LNHDA, CDR2 SQIVND (reference sequence). Between the trimmed V and J ends, which lost 5 bases and 1 base, there was a span of 15 bases. This CDR3 region has 15 residues. The chain's CDR3 is CASSPPRTGSYEQYF. CDR3 bases: TGTGCCAGTAGTCCGCCCAGGACTGGTTCCTACGAGCAGTACTTC.

The V gene is TRBV18, the J gene TRBJ1-5, with D perhaps TRBD1 (6 bases). The CDR3 covers 13 residues. Germline V CDR1 and CDR2: KGHSH, LQKENI. Between the trimmed V and J ends, which lost 5 bases and 5 bases, there was a span of 10 bases. Here the CDR3 reads CASSTGPDQPQHF. CDR3 DNA: TGTGCCAGCTCAACAGGGCCCGATCAGCCCCAGCATTTT.

This sequence joins TRBV7-9 and TRBJ1-1; maybe TRBD1 (6 bases). V was trimmed by 6 bases and J by 6 bases, leaving 8 bases between them. The CDR3 has 11 residues. Per the germline V gene, CDR1 is SEHNR and CDR2 is FQNEAQ (reference sequence). CDR3 nucleotide sequence: TGTGCCAGCAGTCGACAGGCTGAAGCTTTCTTT. This codes for CASSRQAEAFF.